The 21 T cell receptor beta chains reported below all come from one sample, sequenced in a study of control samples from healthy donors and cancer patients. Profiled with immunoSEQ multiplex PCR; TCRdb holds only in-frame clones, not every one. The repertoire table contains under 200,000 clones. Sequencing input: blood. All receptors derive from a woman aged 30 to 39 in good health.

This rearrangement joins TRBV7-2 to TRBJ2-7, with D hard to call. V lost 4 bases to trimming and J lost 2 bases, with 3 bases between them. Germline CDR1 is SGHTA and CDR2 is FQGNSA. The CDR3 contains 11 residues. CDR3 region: CASSSAYEQYF. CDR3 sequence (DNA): TGTGCCAGCAGCTCCGCCTACGAGCAGTACTTC.

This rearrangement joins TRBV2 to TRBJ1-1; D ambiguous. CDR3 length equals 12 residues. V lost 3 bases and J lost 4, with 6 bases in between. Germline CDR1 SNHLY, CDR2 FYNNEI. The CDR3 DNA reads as TGTGCCAGCAGTGATTTGCCCACTGAAGCTTTCTTT. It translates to CASSDLPTEAFF. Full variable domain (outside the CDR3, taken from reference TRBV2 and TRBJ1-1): EPEVTQTPSHQVTQMGQEVILRCVPISNHLYFYWYRQILGQKVEFLVSFYNNEISEKSEIFDDQFSVERPDGSNFTLKIRSTKLEDSAMYFCASSDLPTEAFFGQGTRLTVV.

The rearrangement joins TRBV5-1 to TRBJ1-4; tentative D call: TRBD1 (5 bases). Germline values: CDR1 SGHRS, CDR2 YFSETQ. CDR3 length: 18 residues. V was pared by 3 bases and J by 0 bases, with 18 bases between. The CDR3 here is CASSSGTGSASTNEKLFF. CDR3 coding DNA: TGCGCCAGCAGCTCCGGGACGGGCAGCGCTTCAACTAATGAAAAACTGTTTTTT.

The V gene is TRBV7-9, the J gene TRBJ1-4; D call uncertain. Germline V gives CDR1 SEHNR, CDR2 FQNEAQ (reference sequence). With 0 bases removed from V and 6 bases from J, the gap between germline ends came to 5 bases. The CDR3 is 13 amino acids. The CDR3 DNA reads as TGTGCCAGCAGCTTAGCGGCAGATGAAAAACTGTTTTTT. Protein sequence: CASSLAADEKLFF.

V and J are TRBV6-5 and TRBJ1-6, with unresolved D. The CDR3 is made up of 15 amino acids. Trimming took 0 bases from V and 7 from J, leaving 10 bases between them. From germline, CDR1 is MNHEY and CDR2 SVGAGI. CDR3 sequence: CASSYSYGPNSPLHF. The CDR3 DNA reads TGTGCCAGCAGTTACTCGTACGGTCCAAATTCACCCCTCCACTTT.

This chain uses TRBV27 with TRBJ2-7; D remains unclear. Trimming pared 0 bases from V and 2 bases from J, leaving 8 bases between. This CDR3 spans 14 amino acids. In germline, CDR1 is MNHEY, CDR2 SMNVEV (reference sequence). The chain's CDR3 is CASSLSQKTYEQYF. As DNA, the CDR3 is TGTGCCAGCAGTTTATCCCAAAAGACCTACGAGCAGTACTTC.

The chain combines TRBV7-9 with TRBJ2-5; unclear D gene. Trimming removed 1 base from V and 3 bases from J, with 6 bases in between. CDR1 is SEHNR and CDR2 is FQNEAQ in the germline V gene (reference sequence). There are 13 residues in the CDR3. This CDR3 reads CASSLGMEETQYF. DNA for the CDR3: TGTGCCAGCAGCTTAGGGATGGAAGAGACCCAGTACTTC.

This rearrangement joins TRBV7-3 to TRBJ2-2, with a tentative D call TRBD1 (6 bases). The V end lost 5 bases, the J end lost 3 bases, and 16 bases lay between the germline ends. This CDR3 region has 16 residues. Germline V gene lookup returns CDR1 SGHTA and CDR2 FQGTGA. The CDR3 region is CASSLLGAFDTGELFF. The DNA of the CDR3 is TGTGCCAGCAGCCTTTTGGGGGCCTTTGACACCGGGGAGCTGTTTTTT.

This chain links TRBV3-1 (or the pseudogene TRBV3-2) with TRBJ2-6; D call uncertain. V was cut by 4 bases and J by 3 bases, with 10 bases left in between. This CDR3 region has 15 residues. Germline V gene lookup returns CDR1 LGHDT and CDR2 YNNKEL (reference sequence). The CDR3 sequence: CASSPLVSGANVLTF. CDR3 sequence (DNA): TGTGCCAGCAGCCCCCTGGTGAGTGGGGCCAACGTCCTGACTTTC.

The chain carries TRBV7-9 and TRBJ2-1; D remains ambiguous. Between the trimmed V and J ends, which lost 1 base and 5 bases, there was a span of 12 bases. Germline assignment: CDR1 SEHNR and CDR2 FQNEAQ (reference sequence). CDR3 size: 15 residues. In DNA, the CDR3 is TGTGCCAGCAGCTTAGTTCCCTATACCGACAATGAGCAGTTCTTC. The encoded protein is CASSLVPYTDNEQFF. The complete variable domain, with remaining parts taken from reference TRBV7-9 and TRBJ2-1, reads DTGVSQNPRHKITKRGQNVTFRCDPISEHNRLYWYRQTLGQGPEFLTYFQNEAQLEKSRLLSDRFSAERPKGSFSTLEIQRTEQGDSAMYLCASSLVPYTDNEQFFGPGTRLTVL.

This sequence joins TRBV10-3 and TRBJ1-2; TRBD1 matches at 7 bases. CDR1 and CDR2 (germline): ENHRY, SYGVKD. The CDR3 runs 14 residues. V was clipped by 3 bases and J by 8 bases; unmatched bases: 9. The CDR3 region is CAISEIQGSGGYTF. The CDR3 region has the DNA TGTGCCATCAGTGAAATACAGGGGAGTGGCGGCTACACCTTC.

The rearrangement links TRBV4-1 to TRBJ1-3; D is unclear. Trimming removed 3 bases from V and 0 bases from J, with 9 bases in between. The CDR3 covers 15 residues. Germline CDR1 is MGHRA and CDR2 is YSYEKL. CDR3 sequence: CASSHSLSSGNTIYF. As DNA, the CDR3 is TGCGCCAGCAGCCATAGCCTGAGCTCTGGAAACACCATATATTTT.

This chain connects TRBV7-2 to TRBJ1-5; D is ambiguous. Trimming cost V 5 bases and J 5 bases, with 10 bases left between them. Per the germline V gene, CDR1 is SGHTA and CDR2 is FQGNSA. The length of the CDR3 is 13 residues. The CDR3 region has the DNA TGTGCCAGCAGCCGTTCTACCGATCAGCCCCAGCATTTT. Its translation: CASSRSTDQPQHF.

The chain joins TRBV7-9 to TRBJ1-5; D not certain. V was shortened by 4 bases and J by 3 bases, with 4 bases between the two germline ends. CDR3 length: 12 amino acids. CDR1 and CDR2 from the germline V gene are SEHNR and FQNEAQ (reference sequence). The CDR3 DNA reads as TGTGCCAGCAGCTCAGACAATCAGCCCCAGCATTTT. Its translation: CASSSDNQPQHF.

The CDR3 spells CASSQSLNYGYTF. As DNA, the CDR3 is TGTGCCAGCAGCCAAAGCCTTAACTATGGCTACACCTTC. This chain uses TRBV16 with TRBJ1-2; D is ambiguous. V shed 2 bases and J shed 1 base, with 5 bases lying between them. The CDR3 runs 13 residues. Germline V gives CDR1 KGHSY, CDR2 FQNENV. Variable domain in full (rest from reference TRBV16 and TRBJ1-2): GEEVAQTPKHLVRGEGQKAKLYCAPIKGHSYVFWYQQVLKNEFKFLISFQNENVFDETGMPKERFSAKCLPNSPCSLEIQATKLEDSAVYFCASSQSLNYGYTFGSGTRLTVV.

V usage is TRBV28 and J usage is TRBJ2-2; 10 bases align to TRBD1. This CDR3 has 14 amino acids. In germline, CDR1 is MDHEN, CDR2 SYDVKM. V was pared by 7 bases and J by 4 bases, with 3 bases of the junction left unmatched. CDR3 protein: CASIRTGGTGELFF. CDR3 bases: TGTGCCAGCATTAGGACAGGGGGCACCGGGGAGCTGTTTTTT. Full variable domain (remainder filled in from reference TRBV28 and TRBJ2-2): DVKVTQSSRYLVKRTGEKVFLECVQDMDHENMFWYRQDPGLGLRLIYFSYDVKMKEKGDIPEGYSVSREKKERFSLILESASTNQTSMYLCASIRTGGTGELFFGEGSRLTVL.

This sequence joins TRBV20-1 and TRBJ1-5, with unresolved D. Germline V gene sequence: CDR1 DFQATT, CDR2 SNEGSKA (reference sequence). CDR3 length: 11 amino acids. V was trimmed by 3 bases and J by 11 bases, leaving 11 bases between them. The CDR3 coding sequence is TGCAGTGCTAGGGTCCTAGACGCCCAGCATTTT. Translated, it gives CSARVLDAQHF.

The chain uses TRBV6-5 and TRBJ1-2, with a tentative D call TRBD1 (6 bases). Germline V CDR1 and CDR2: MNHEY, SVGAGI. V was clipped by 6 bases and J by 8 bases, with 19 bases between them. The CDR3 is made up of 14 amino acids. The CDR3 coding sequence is TGTGCCAGCAGCCGTCAACAGGGAGTGGAAGGCTACACCTTC. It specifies CASSRQQGVEGYTF.

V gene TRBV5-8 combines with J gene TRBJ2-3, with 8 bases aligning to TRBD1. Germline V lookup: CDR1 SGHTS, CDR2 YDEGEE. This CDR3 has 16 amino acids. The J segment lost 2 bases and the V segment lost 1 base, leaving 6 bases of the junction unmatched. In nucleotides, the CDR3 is TGTGCCAGCAGCTTGTCGGGACAGGACTCCACAGATACGCAGTATTTT. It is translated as CASSLSGQDSTDTQYF.

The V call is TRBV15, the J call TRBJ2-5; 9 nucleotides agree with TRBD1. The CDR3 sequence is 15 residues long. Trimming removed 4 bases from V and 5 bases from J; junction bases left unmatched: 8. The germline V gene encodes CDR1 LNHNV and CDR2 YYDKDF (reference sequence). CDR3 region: CATSTRQGEGETQYF. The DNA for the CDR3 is TGTGCCACCAGCACCCGACAGGGGGAGGGGGAGACCCAGTACTTC.

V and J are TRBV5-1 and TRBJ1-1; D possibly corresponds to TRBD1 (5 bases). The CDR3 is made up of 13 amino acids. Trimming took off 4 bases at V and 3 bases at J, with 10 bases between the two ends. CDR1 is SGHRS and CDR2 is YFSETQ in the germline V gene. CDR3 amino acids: CASSTTAYTEAFF. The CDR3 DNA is TGCGCCAGCAGCACGACAGCTTACACTGAAGCTTTCTTT.